A selection of T cell receptor beta chains follows, all from one sample in a study of T cell repertoires in cytomegalovirus infection. One entry per CDR3 protein, called by TCRdb with MiXCR from the reads. The profile covers around 330,000 distinct CDR3 sequences, with roughly 15% appearing a single time and more than 10% taken by the ten largest. The sequencing sample was made of PBMCs. The receptors stem from a human donor in good health (CMV status not recorded). Some clones in this sample may be carry-over from other donors' samples. CDR3s include the opening cysteine and the closing phenylalanine or tryptophan. D genes are given only for firm matches. Clone size is not always given. Where it is, it says once, few, many or a class for expanded clones.

>TRBJ1-4|many|NA|TRBV19
TGTGCCAGTAGTATAAGCAGTGCAACTAATGAAAAACTGTTTTTT
CASSISSATNEKLFF
>TRBJ2-7|few|NA|TRBV15
TGTGCCACCAGCAGAGAACCTCCCTACGAGCAGTACTTC
CATSREPPYEQYF
>TRBJ2-5|NA|NA|TRBV5-1
TGCGCCAGCAGCGATGACAGGCCAGACACCCAGTACTTC
CASSDDRPDTQYF
>TRBJ2-3|many|NA|TRBV7-8
TGTGCCAGCAGAAGGACAGCCTCTAGCACAGATACGCAGTATTTT
CASRRTASSTDTQYF
>TRBJ2-3|many|NA|TRBV7-2
TGTGCCAGCAGCTTAGATAGACAGGCGCAGTATTTT
CASSLDRQAQYF
>TRBJ1-3|NA|NA|TRBV20-1
TGCAGTGCGAGCTCAGTCGACTCTGGAAACACCATATATTTT
CSASSVDSGNTIYF
>TRBJ2-1|NA|NA|TRBV5-1
TGCGCCAGCAGCTTAAGGCAGGACTTGGGCGAGCAGTTCTTC
CASSLRQDLGEQFF
>TRBJ2-1|NA|NA|TRBV6-5
TGTGCCAGCAGTATACATGATACCAATGAGCAGTTCTTC
CASSIHDTNEQFF
>TRBJ1-2|few|NA|TRBV11-2
TGTGCCAGCAGGTCGACGGACAATCTGCGGGGCTACACCTTC
CASRSTDNLRGYTF
>TRBJ2-6|few|NA|TRBV2
TGTGCCAGCAGTGAACGCGGAGGGGCCAACGTCCTGACTTTC
CASSERGGANVLTF
>TRBJ2-5|NA|NA|TRBV2
TGTGCCAGCAGAGATCCCGCCGGAGGGGTGGAAGAGACCCAGTACTTC
CASRDPAGGVEETQYF
>TRBJ2-4|few|NA|TRBV5-1
TGCGCCAGCAGCTTGGCCGAATCCCTCCGAGACATTCAGTACTTC
CASSLAESLRDIQYF
>TRBJ2-2|NA|NA|TRBV2
TGTGCCAGCATCGGACAGCAGAACACCGGGGAGCTGTTTTTT
CASIGQQNTGELFF
>TRBJ2-7|NA|NA|TRBV20-1
TGCAGTGCTAGAGCTCTCGCAGGAGCCTACGAGCAGTACTTC
CSARALAGAYEQYF
>TRBJ2-1|NA|NA|TRBV4-2
TGTGCCAGCAGCCAAGATGGGGCAGACTACAATGAGCAGTTCTTC
CASSQDGADYNEQFF
>TRBJ2-7|few|NA|TRBV10-3
TGTGCCATCAGTGAGTCGGGGGCCCCCCGCGAGCAGTACTTC
CAISESGAPREQYF
>TRBJ2-7|many|TRBD2|TRBV25-1
TGTGCCAGCAGTGGCGGGCTAGCGGGGGGGAGTAGAATCCACGAGCAGTACTTC
CASSGGLAGGSRIHEQYF
>TRBJ2-3|NA|TRBD2|TRBV10-3
TGTGCCCATGCGGGGGGGGCGCCGGCAGATACGCAGTATTTT
CAHAGGAPADTQYF
>TRBJ2-1|many|NA|TRBV20-1
TGCAGTGCTAGATCCGGGGCACCCCCCTACAATGAGCAGTTCTTC
CSARSGAPPYNEQFF
>TRBJ2-7|many|TRBD1|TRBV20-1
TGCAGTGCTAAAACAGGGGGTCGCTCCTACGAGCAGTACTTC
CSAKTGGRSYEQYF
>TRBJ2-1|many|NA|TRBV4-1
TGCGCCAGCAGCCCAGGGTATGAGCAGTTCTTC
CASSPGYEQFF
>TRBJ2-6|few|NA|TRBV20-1
TGCAGTGCTCAGGACTCTGGGGCCAACGTCCTGACTTTC
CSAQDSGANVLTF
>TRBJ2-2|NA|NA|TRBV7-6
TGTGCCGCGAAAGTGGGGAGGAACACCGGGGAGCTGTTTTTT
CAAKVGRNTGELFF
>TRBJ2-1|NA|TRBD2|TRBV11-3
TGTGCCAGCAGCACGGGGACTAGCGGGGGGGTAAATGAGCAGTTCTTC
CASSTGTSGGVNEQFF
>TRBJ2-2|NA|TRBD2|TRBV4-2
TGTGCCAGCAGCCAGGAACCAGAGACTAGCGGGGGCCCCGGGGAGCTGTTTTTT
CASSQEPETSGGPGELFF
>TRBJ1-1|NA|NA|TRBV27
TGTGCCAGCAGTGGGGGGGGCAAGAACACTGAAGCTTTCTTT
CASSGGGKNTEAFF
>TRBJ2-1|NA|TRBD2|TRBV4-3
TGCGCCAGCAGCCAAGATCGGGGACTAGCGGGGGGATGGTGGGATGAGCAGTTCTTC
CASSQDRGLAGGWWDEQFF
>TRBJ2-3|NA|NA|TRBV28
TGTGCCAGCAGTTATTACTCGGCCGGCACAGATACGCAGTATTTT
CASSYYSAGTDTQYF
>TRBJ1-5|NA|NA|TRBV28
TGTGCCAGCAGATCTCAGGGACCCAATCAGCCCCAGCATTTT
CASRSQGPNQPQHF
>TRBJ2-3|NA|NA|TRBV5-4
TGTGCCAGCAGCTTGCGAATGAATACGCAGTATTTT
CASSLRMNTQYF
>TRBJ1-2|few|TRBD1|TRBV2
TGTGCCAGCAGTAGAACGGACAGGGCGAACGGCTACACCTTC
CASSRTDRANGYTF
>TRBJ2-5|NA|TRBD2|TRBV3-1
TGTGCCAGCAGCCAATTCTATAGCGGGGGACAAGAGACCCAGTACTTC
CASSQFYSGGQETQYF
>TRBJ2-3|few|NA|TRBV18
TGTGCCAGCTCACCACCTGGCGACACAGATACGCAGTATTTT
CASSPPGDTDTQYF
>TRBJ1-5|few|NA|TRBV4-3
TGCGCCAGCAGCCAAGATTCGGGGGATTCTCAGCCCCAGCATTTT
CASSQDSGDSQPQHF
>TRBJ1-5|many|NA|TRBV7-2
TGTGCCAGCAGCATAAGAGGCAATCAGCCCCAGCATTTT
CASSIRGNQPQHF